This is a list of T cell receptor beta chains from one sample in a study of post-analysis software for immune sequencing data. TCRdb fed the PCR reads into MiXCR, producing one record per CDR3 protein. The data show 600,000 to 700,000 distinct CDR3 sequences, 55% to 60% seen once. Specimen: blood. Receptors were obtained from a girl aged 2-15 years with multiple sclerosis. The CDR3 runs from the conserved cysteine through the conserved F or W. The D gene is left open where the match is weak. Clone size is stated in some rows and not others, as once, few, many or a class when expanded.

j_gene: TRBJ1-1; d_gene: .; abundance: .; v_gene: TRBV6-1; CDR3aa: CASSDNNKYTEAFF; CDR3nt: TGTGCCAGCAGTGATAATAACAAATACACTGAAGCTTTCTTT
j_gene: TRBJ1-2; d_gene: TRBD1; abundance: .; v_gene: TRBV7-2; CDR3aa: CASSLPRGLGYGYTF; CDR3nt: TGTGCCAGCAGCTTACCAAGGGGGCTAGGGTATGGCTACACCTTC
j_gene: TRBJ2-1; d_gene: TRBD2; abundance: .; v_gene: TRBV5-1; CDR3aa: CASSSTSGSSNEQFF; CDR3nt: TGCGCCAGCAGCTCGACTAGCGGGAGCTCCAATGAGCAGTTCTTC
j_gene: TRBJ2-1; d_gene: TRBD1; abundance: .; v_gene: TRBV5-5; CDR3aa: CASNETGGWNEQFF; CDR3nt: TGTGCCAGCAACGAGACAGGGGGTTGGAATGAGCAGTTCTTC
j_gene: TRBJ1-2; d_gene: TRBD1; abundance: .; v_gene: TRBV5-1; CDR3aa: CASSSQQGIEGYTF; CDR3nt: TGCGCCAGCAGCTCCCAACAGGGGATCGAGGGCTACACCTTC
j_gene: TRBJ1-2; d_gene: .; abundance: few; v_gene: TRBV20-1; CDR3aa: CSARDRGGYGYTF; CDR3nt: TGCAGTGCTAGAGATCGGGGAGGCTATGGCTACACCTTC
j_gene: TRBJ2-1; d_gene: TRBD1; abundance: few; v_gene: TRBV7-9; CDR3aa: CASTQGVRKQFF; CDR3nt: TGTGCCAGCACCCAGGGGGTAAGGAAGCAGTTCTTC
j_gene: TRBJ2-1; d_gene: TRBD2; abundance: few; v_gene: TRBV20-1; CDR3aa: CSATHMTSGSLYEQFF; CDR3nt: TGCAGTGCTACCCACATGACTAGCGGGAGTTTATATGAGCAGTTCTTC
j_gene: TRBJ1-1; d_gene: .; abundance: .; v_gene: TRBV20-1; CDR3aa: CSARDLLLTAEAFF; CDR3nt: TGCAGTGCTAGAGATCTCTTACTGACAGCTGAAGCTTTCTTT
j_gene: TRBJ2-7; d_gene: TRBD1; abundance: .; v_gene: TRBV6-6; CDR3aa: CASSSIRDRYYEQYF; CDR3nt: TGTGCCAGCAGTTCGATCCGGGACAGGTACTACGAGCAGTACTTC
j_gene: TRBJ2-1; d_gene: .; abundance: .; v_gene: TRBV14; CDR3aa: CASSPSPGEGAYNEQFF; CDR3nt: TGTGCCAGCAGTCCAAGTCCGGGGGAGGGGGCATACAATGAGCAGTTCTTC
j_gene: TRBJ2-1; d_gene: TRBD2; abundance: .; v_gene: TRBV12-3/TRBV12-4; CDR3aa: CASSVSGSLYNEQFF; CDR3nt: TGTGCCAGCAGCGTTAGCGGGAGTTTATACAATGAGCAGTTCTTC
j_gene: TRBJ1-2; d_gene: .; abundance: few; v_gene: TRBV11-3; CDR3aa: CASSLDEDGYTF; CDR3nt: TGTGCCAGCAGCTTAGATGAGGACGGCTACACCTTC
j_gene: TRBJ2-1; d_gene: .; abundance: .; v_gene: TRBV20-1; CDR3aa: CSPASPNNEQFF; CDR3nt: TGCAGTCCCGCGTCCCCAAACAATGAGCAGTTCTTC
j_gene: TRBJ1-2; d_gene: TRBD1; abundance: .; v_gene: TRBV25-1; CDR3aa: CASSEGAGRYGYTF; CDR3nt: TGTGCCAGCAGCGAGGGGGCAGGGAGGTATGGCTACACCTTC
j_gene: TRBJ2-7; d_gene: .; abundance: .; v_gene: TRBV10-3; CDR3aa: CAICPVATYEQYF; CDR3nt: TGTGCCATCTGCCCCGTGGCAACCTACGAGCAGTACTTC
j_gene: TRBJ2-1; d_gene: TRBD2; abundance: few; v_gene: TRBV10-3; CDR3aa: CAIRGTSDNEQFF; CDR3nt: TGTGCCATCAGGGGGACTAGCGACAATGAGCAGTTCTTC
j_gene: TRBJ1-5; d_gene: .; abundance: .; v_gene: TRBV20-1; CDR3aa: CSAVRAFDSNQPQHF; CDR3nt: TGCAGTGCCGTCAGAGCCTTTGATAGCAATCAGCCCCAGCATTTT
j_gene: TRBJ2-1; d_gene: TRBD2; abundance: .; v_gene: TRBV5-5; CDR3aa: CASSSRGGEQFF; CDR3nt: TGTGCCAGCAGCTCCCGGGGGGGTGAGCAGTTCTTC
j_gene: TRBJ2-3; d_gene: TRBD2; abundance: .; v_gene: TRBV6-2/TRBV6-3; CDR3aa: CASRGTSSADTQYF; CDR3nt: TGTGCCTCGCGAGGGACTAGTTCAGCAGATACGCAGTATTTT
j_gene: TRBJ2-3; d_gene: .; abundance: few; v_gene: TRBV5-1; CDR3aa: CASSAPSPDTQYF; CDR3nt: TGCGCCAGCAGCGCCCCCAGCCCAGATACGCAGTATTTT
j_gene: TRBJ1-2; d_gene: TRBD1; abundance: once; v_gene: TRBV4-1; CDR3aa: CASSRDSATNYGYTF; CDR3nt: TGCGCCAGCAGCCGGGACAGTGCTACTAACTATGGCTACACCTTC
j_gene: TRBJ2-5; d_gene: TRBD2; abundance: once; v_gene: TRBV20-1; CDR3aa: CSARDRGAGGSETQYF; CDR3nt: TGCAGTGCTAGGGATCGAGGAGCGGGGGGTTCGGAGACCCAGTACTTC
j_gene: TRBJ2-3; d_gene: TRBD2; abundance: .; v_gene: TRBV5-1; CDR3aa: CASSLGLAGGQGTQYF; CDR3nt: TGCGCCAGCAGCTTAGGGCTAGCGGGAGGGCAAGGTACGCAGTATTTT
j_gene: TRBJ2-7; d_gene: TRBD2; abundance: few; v_gene: TRBV7-8; CDR3aa: CASSFGTSGKYEQYF; CDR3nt: TGTGCCAGCAGCTTCGGGACTAGCGGGAAGTACGAGCAGTACTTC
j_gene: TRBJ2-3; d_gene: .; abundance: .; v_gene: TRBV6-2/TRBV6-3; CDR3aa: CASSTVGAKITDTQYF; CDR3nt: TGTGCCAGCAGTACAGTGGGGGCCAAGATCACAGATACGCAGTATTTT
j_gene: TRBJ2-7; d_gene: .; abundance: .; v_gene: TRBV15; CDR3aa: CATSRAINDEQYF; CDR3nt: TGTGCCACCAGCAGAGCAATCAATGACGAGCAGTACTTC
j_gene: TRBJ1-2; d_gene: TRBD1; abundance: few; v_gene: TRBV7-9; CDR3aa: CASSLVGQEGGGYTF; CDR3nt: TGTGCCAGCAGCTTAGTGGGACAGGAGGGAGGAGGCTACACCTTC
j_gene: TRBJ2-2; d_gene: .; abundance: .; v_gene: TRBV29-1; CDR3aa: CSVGLVVTGELFF; CDR3nt: TGCAGCGTTGGACTAGTGGTGACCGGGGAGCTGTTTTTT
j_gene: TRBJ2-3; d_gene: TRBD1; abundance: .; v_gene: TRBV11-2; CDR3aa: CASSPIGDRQADTQYF; CDR3nt: TGTGCCAGCAGCCCCATAGGGGACAGGCAGGCAGATACGCAGTATTTT
j_gene: TRBJ2-7; d_gene: .; abundance: once; v_gene: TRBV20-1; CDR3aa: CSAPNWGNSYEQYF; CDR3nt: TGCAGTGCTCCCAATTGGGGTAACTCCTACGAGCAGTACTTC
j_gene: TRBJ2-7; d_gene: TRBD1; abundance: few; v_gene: TRBV6-6; CDR3aa: CASRNRDRDEQYF; CDR3nt: TGTGCCAGCAGGAACCGGGACAGGGACGAGCAGTACTTC
j_gene: TRBJ1-5; d_gene: TRBD1; abundance: .; v_gene: TRBV4-1; CDR3aa: CASSQDSWDSINQPQHF; CDR3nt: TGCGCCAGCAGCCAAGACAGCTGGGACAGTATCAATCAGCCCCAGCATTTT
j_gene: TRBJ2-1; d_gene: TRBD2; abundance: .; v_gene: TRBV10-3; CDR3aa: CAISPGGGSYNEQFF; CDR3nt: TGTGCCATCAGCCCGGGGGGGGGCTCCTACAATGAGCAGTTCTTC
j_gene: TRBJ2-2; d_gene: .; abundance: once; v_gene: TRBV10-3; CDR3aa: CAISESRGPNTGELFF; CDR3nt: TGTGCCATCAGTGAGTCCAGGGGTCCTAACACCGGGGAGCTGTTTTTT
j_gene: TRBJ2-5; d_gene: .; abundance: .; v_gene: TRBV10-3; CDR3aa: CASNGGPGETQYF; CDR3nt: TGTGCCAGCAACGGGGGCCCTGGAGAGACCCAGTACTTC
j_gene: TRBJ2-1; d_gene: .; abundance: few; v_gene: TRBV20-1; CDR3aa: CSARGGRNYNEQFF; CDR3nt: TGCAGTGCTAGAGGGGGGAGAAATTACAATGAGCAGTTCTTC
j_gene: TRBJ2-7; d_gene: TRBD2; abundance: .; v_gene: TRBV2; CDR3aa: CASSEGASGAFYEQYF; CDR3nt: TGTGCCAGCAGTGAAGGCGCTAGCGGGGCCTTTTACGAGCAGTACTTC
j_gene: TRBJ1-4; d_gene: .; abundance: .; v_gene: TRBV2; CDR3aa: CASSLTGMEGVGTNEKLFF; CDR3nt: TGTGCCAGCAGTCTAACAGGGATGGAAGGTGTCGGGACTAATGAAAAACTGTTTTTT
j_gene: TRBJ1-2; d_gene: .; abundance: few; v_gene: TRBV7-9; CDR3aa: CASSLAQANYGYTF; CDR3nt: TGTGCCAGCAGCTTAGCTCAGGCTAACTATGGCTACACCTTC
j_gene: TRBJ2-2; d_gene: .; abundance: once; v_gene: TRBV7-9; CDR3aa: CASSLDADTGELFF; CDR3nt: TGTGCCAGCAGCCTAGACGCGGACACCGGGGAGCTGTTTTTT
j_gene: TRBJ2-4; d_gene: TRBD1; abundance: .; v_gene: TRBV7-8; CDR3aa: CASSPTRDSKNIQYF; CDR3nt: TGTGCCAGCAGCCCAACCCGGGACAGCAAAAACATTCAGTACTTC
j_gene: TRBJ2-1; d_gene: TRBD1; abundance: .; v_gene: TRBV5-1; CDR3aa: CASSSGQGEYNEQFF; CDR3nt: TGCGCCAGCAGCTCAGGACAGGGAGAGTACAATGAGCAGTTCTTC
j_gene: TRBJ2-5; d_gene: TRBD2; abundance: few; v_gene: TRBV7-6; CDR3aa: CASSPGLAGHQETQYF; CDR3nt: TGTGCCAGCAGCCCGGGACTAGCGGGCCACCAAGAGACCCAGTACTTC
j_gene: TRBJ2-3; d_gene: .; abundance: few; v_gene: TRBV29-1; CDR3aa: CSVEGRMRADTQYF; CDR3nt: TGCAGCGTTGAGGGGCGTATGAGGGCAGATACGCAGTATTTT
j_gene: TRBJ2-3; d_gene: .; abundance: few; v_gene: TRBV7-2; CDR3aa: CASSLEERGTDTQYF; CDR3nt: TGTGCCAGCAGCTTAGAAGAACGCGGCACAGATACGCAGTATTTT
j_gene: TRBJ2-1; d_gene: TRBD2; abundance: .; v_gene: TRBV4-2; CDR3aa: CASSQDDGLAGGSNNEQFF; CDR3nt: TGTGCCAGCAGCCAAGACGATGGACTAGCGGGAGGGTCTAACAATGAGCAGTTCTTC
j_gene: TRBJ2-1; d_gene: .; abundance: .; v_gene: TRBV2; CDR3aa: CASSGPAVLYNEQFF; CDR3nt: TGTGCCAGCAGCGGCCCGGCGGTATTGTACAATGAGCAGTTCTTC
j_gene: TRBJ2-6; d_gene: .; abundance: .; v_gene: TRBV3-1; CDR3aa: CASSPSGSVLTF; CDR3nt: TGTGCCAGCAGCCCCTCCGGGTCCGTCCTGACTTTC
j_gene: TRBJ2-5; d_gene: .; abundance: .; v_gene: TRBV5-1; CDR3aa: CASSSAQVGQETQYF; CDR3nt: TGCGCCAGCAGCTCGGCCCAGGTGGGCCAAGAGACCCAGTACTTC
j_gene: TRBJ2-5; d_gene: .; abundance: .; v_gene: TRBV5-1; CDR3aa: CASSLGGSGQETQYF; CDR3nt: TGCGCCAGCAGCTTGGGAGGTTCAGGGCAGGAGACCCAGTACTTC
j_gene: TRBJ2-1; d_gene: TRBD2; abundance: few; v_gene: TRBV29-1; CDR3aa: CSVEGLAGESSYNEQFF; CDR3nt: TGCAGCGTCGAAGGACTAGCGGGAGAAAGCTCCTACAATGAGCAGTTCTTC
j_gene: TRBJ2-1; d_gene: .; abundance: .; v_gene: TRBV6-5; CDR3aa: CASNNRGNEQFF; CDR3nt: TGTGCCAGCAACAACCGCGGGAATGAGCAGTTCTTC
j_gene: TRBJ2-4; d_gene: .; abundance: .; v_gene: TRBV7-9; CDR3aa: CASSYYRWGHNIQYF; CDR3nt: TGTGCCAGCAGCTACTACAGGTGGGGACATAACATTCAGTACTTC
j_gene: TRBJ1-4; d_gene: .; abundance: .; v_gene: TRBV15; CDR3aa: CATSRAINEKLFF; CDR3nt: TGTGCCACCAGCAGGGCCATTAATGAAAAACTGTTTTTT
j_gene: TRBJ2-4; d_gene: TRBD2; abundance: .; v_gene: TRBV27; CDR3aa: CASSQKAGGPGIQYF; CDR3nt: TGTGCCAGCAGCCAAAAAGCGGGAGGGCCGGGCATTCAGTACTTC
j_gene: TRBJ2-3; d_gene: TRBD2; abundance: few; v_gene: TRBV7-2; CDR3aa: CASHGGASTDTQYF; CDR3nt: TGTGCCTCGCACGGGGGGGCTAGCACAGATACGCAGTATTTT